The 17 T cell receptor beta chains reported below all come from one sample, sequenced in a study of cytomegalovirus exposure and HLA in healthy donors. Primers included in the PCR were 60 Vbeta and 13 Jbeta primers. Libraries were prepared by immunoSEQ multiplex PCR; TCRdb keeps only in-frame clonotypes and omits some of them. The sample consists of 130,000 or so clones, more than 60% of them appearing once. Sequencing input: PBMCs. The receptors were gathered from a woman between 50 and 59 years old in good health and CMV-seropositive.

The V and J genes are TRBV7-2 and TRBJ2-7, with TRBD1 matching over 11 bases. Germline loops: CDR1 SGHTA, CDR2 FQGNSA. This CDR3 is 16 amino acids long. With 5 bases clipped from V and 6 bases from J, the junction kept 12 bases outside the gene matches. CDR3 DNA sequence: TGTGCCAGCAGCCGATTTCAGGGACAGGGGGGGAGCGAGCAGTACTTC. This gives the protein CASSRFQGQGGSEQYF.

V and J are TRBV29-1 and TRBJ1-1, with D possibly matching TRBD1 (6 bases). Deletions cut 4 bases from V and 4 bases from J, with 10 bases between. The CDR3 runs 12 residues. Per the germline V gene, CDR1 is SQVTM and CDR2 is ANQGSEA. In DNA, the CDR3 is TGCAGCGTTGGGGGGCGCGGCACTGAAGCTTTCTTT. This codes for CSVGGRGTEAFF. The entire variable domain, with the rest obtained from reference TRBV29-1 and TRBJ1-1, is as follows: SAVISQKPSRDICQRGTSLTIQCQVDSQVTMMFWYRQQPGQSLTLIATANQGSEATYESGFVIDKFPISRPNLTFSTLTVSNMSPEDSSIYLCSVGGRGTEAFFGQGTRLTVV.

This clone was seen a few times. CDR3: CASSLVSRNTEAFF. The CDR3 region has the DNA TGCGCCAGCAGCTTGGTTAGTAGGAACACTGAAGCTTTCTTT. V and J are TRBV5-1 and TRBJ1-1; D uncertain. Germline-derived CDR1 and CDR2 are SGHRS and YFSETQ. This CDR3 spans 14 amino acids. V was cut by 0 bases and J by 1 base, with 7 bases left in between. Filled out from reference TRBV5-1 and TRBJ1-1, the complete variable domain reads KAGVTQTPRYLIKTRGQQVTLSCSPISGHRSVSWYQQTPGQGLQFLFEYFSETQRNKGNFPGRFSGRQFSNSRSEMNVSTLELGDSALYLCASSLVSRNTEAFFGQGTRLTVV.

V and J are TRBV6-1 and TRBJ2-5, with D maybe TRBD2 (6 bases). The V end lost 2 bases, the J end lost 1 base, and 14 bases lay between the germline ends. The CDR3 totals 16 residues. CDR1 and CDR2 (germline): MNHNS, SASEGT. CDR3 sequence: CASSEYGSGAQETQYF. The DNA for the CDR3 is TGTGCCAGCAGTGAATACGGTAGCGGAGCCCAAGAGACCCAGTACTTC.

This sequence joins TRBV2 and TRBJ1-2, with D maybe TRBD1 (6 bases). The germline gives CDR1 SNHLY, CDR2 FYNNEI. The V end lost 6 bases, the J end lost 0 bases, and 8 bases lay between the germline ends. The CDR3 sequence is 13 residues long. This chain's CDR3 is CASRRDTNYGYTF. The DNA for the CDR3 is TGTGCCAGCAGACGGGACACTAACTATGGCTACACCTTC.

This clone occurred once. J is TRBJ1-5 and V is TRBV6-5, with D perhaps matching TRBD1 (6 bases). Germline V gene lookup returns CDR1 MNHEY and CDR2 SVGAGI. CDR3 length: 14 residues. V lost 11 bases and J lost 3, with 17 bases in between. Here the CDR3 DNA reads TGTGCCTCCTCTCCAGGGACATTCAATCAGCCCCAGCATTTT. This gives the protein CASSPGTFNQPQHF.

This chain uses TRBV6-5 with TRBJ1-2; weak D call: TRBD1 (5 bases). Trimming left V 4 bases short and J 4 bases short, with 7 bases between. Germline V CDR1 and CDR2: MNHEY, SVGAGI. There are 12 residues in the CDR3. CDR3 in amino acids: CASSSDTYGYTF. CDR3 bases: TGTGCCAGCAGTTCGGACACCTATGGCTACACCTTC.

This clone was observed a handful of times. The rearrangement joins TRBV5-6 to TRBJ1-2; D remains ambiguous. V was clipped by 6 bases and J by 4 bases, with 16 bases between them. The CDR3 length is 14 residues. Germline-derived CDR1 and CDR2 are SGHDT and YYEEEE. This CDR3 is CASKTDVQVYGYTF. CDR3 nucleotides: TGTGCCAGCAAAACGGATGTTCAGGTCTATGGCTACACCTTC.

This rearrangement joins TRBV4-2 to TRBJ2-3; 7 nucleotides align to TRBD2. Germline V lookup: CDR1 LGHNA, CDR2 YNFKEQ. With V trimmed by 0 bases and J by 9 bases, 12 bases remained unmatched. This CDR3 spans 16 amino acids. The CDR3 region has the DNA TGTGCCAGCAGCCAAGATGCGACGGGGGGAGGATGGACGCAGTATTTT. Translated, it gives CASSQDATGGGWTQYF.

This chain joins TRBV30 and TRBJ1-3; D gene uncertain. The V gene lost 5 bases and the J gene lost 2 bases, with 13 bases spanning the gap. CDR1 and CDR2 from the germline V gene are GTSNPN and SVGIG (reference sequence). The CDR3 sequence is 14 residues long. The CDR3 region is CAWARGGTGNTIYF. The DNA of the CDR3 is TGTGCCTGGGCCAGAGGAGGGACTGGAAACACCATATATTTT.

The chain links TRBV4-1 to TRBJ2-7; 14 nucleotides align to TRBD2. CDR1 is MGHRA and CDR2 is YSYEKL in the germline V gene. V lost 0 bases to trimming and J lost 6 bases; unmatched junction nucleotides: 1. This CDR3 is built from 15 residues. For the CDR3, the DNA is TGCGCCAGCAGCCAAGAGGGACTAGCGGGAGCCGAGCAGTACTTC. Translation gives CASSQEGLAGAEQYF.

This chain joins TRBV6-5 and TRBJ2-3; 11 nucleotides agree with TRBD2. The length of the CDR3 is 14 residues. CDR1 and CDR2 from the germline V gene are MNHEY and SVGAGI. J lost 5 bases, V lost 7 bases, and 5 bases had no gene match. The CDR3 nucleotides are TGTGCCAGCAATCCTAGCGGGGGGCGAGATACGCAGTATTTT. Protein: CASNPSGGRDTQYF.

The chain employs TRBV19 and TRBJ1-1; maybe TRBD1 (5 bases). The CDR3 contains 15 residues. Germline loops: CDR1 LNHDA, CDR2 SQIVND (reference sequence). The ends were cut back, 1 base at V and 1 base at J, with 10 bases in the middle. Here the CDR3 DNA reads TGTGCCAGTAGTATAGTCGGGGGAGCGAACACTGAAGCTTTCTTT. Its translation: CASSIVGGANTEAFF. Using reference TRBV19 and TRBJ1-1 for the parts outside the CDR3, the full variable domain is DGGITQSPKYLFRKEGQNVTLSCEQNLNHDAMYWYRQDPGQGLRLIYYSQIVNDFQKGDIAEGYSVSREKKESFPLTVTSAQKNPTAFYLCASSIVGGANTEAFFGQGTRLTVV.

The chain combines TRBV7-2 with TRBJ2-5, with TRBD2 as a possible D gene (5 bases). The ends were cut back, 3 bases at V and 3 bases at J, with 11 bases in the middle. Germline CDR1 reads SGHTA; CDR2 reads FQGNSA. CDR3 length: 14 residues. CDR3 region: CASSFQAGEETQYF. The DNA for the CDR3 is TGTGCCAGCAGCTTTCAGGCGGGCGAAGAGACCCAGTACTTC.

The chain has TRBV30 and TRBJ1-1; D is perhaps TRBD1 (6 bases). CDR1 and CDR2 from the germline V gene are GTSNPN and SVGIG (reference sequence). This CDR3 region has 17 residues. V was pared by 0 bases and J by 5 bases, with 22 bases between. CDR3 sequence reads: CAWSVPGGAQGRTEAFF. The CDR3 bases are TGTGCCTGGAGTGTACCGGGGGGCGCACAGGGAAGGACTGAAGCTTTCTTT.

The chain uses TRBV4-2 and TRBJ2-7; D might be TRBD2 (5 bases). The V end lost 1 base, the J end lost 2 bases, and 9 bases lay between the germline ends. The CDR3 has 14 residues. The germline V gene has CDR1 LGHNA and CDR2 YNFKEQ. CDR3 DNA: TGTGCCAGCAGCCAAGGTACGAGGGCCTACGAGCAGTACTTC. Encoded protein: CASSQGTRAYEQYF.

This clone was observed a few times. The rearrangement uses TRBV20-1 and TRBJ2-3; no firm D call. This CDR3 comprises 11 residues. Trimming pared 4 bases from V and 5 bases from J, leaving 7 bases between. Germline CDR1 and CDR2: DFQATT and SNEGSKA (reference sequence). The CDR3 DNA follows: TGCAGTGCTACGTTCGGAGATACGCAGTATTTT. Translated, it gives CSATFGDTQYF.